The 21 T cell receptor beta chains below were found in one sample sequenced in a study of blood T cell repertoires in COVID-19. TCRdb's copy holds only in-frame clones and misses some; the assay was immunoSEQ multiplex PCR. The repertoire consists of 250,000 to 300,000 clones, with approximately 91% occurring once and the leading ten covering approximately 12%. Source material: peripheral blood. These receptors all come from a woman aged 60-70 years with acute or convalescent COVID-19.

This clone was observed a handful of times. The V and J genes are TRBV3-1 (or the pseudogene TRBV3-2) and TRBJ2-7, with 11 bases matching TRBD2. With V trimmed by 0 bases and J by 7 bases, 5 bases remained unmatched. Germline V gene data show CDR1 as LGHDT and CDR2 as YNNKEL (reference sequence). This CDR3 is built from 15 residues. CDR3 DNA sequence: TGTGCCAGCAGCCAAGACAGACTAGCGGGAAGGGAGCAGTACTTC. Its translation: CASSQDRLAGREQYF.

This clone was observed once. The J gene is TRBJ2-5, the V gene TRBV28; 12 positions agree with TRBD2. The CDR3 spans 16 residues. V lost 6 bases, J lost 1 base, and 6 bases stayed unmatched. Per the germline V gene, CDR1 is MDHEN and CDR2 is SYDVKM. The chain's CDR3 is CASSERTSGIQETQYF. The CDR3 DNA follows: TGTGCCAGCAGCGAAAGGACTAGCGGGATCCAAGAGACCCAGTACTTC.

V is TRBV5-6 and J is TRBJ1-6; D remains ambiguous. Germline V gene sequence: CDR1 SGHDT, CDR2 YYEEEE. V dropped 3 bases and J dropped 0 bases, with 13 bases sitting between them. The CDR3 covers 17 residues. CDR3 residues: CASSSYSGSSYNSPLHF. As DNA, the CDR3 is TGTGCCAGCAGCTCCTACTCGGGGAGCTCCTATAATTCACCCCTCCACTTT.

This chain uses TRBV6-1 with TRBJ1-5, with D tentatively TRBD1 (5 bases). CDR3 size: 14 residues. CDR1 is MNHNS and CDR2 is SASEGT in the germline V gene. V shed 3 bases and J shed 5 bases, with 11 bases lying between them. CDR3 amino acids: CASSDSGYHQPQHF. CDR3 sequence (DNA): TGTGCCAGCAGTGATTCAGGGTACCATCAGCCCCAGCATTTT.

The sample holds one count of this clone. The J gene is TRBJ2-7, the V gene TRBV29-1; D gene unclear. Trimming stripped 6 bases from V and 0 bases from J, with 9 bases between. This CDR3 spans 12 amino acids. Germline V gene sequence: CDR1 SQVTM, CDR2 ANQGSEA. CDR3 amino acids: CSVVVLSYEQYF. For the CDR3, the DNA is TGCAGCGTCGTCGTACTCTCCTACGAGCAGTACTTC.

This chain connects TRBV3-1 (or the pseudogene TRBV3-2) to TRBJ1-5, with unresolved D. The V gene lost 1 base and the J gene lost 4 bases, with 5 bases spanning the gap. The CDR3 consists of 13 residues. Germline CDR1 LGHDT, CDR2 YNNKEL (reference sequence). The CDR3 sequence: CASSQALNQPQHF. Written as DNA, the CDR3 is TGTGCCAGCAGCCAAGCTCTTAATCAGCCCCAGCATTTT.

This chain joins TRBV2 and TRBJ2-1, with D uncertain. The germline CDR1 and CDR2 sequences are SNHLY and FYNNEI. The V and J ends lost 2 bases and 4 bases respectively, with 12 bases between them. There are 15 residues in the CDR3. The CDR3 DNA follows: TGTGCCAGCAGTGAACGTATTCTATTATACAATGAGCAGTTCTTC. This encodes CASSERILLYNEQFF.

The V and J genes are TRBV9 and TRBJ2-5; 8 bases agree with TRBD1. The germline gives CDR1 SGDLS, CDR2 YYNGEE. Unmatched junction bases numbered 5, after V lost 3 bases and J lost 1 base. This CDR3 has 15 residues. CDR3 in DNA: TGTGCCAGCAGCGGGGACAGGAAGACCCAAGAGACCCAGTACTTC. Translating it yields CASSGDRKTQETQYF.

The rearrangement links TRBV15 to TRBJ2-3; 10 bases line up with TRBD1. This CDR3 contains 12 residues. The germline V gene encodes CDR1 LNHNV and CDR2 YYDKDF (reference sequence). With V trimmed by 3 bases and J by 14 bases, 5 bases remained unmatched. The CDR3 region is CATSSPGQGRYF. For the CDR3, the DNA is TGTGCCACCAGCAGTCCGGGACAGGGGCGGTATTTT.

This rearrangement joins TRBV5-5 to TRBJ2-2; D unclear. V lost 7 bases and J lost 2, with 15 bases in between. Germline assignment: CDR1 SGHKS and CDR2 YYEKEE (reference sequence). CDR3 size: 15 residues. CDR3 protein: CASLLNTVNTGELFF. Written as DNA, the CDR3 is TGTGCCAGCCTTTTGAACACCGTAAACACCGGGGAGCTGTTTTTT.

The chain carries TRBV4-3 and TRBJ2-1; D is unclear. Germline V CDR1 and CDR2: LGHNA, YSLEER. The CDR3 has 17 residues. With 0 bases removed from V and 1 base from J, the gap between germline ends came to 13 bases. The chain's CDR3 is CASSQESRGSSYNEQFF. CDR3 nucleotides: TGCGCCAGCAGCCAAGAAAGCAGAGGAAGTTCCTACAATGAGCAGTTCTTC.

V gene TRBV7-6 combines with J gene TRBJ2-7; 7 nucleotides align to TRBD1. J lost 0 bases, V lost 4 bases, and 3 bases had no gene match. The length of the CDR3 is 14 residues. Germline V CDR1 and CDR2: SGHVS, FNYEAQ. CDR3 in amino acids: CASSSGTVSYEQYF. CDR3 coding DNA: TGTGCCAGCAGCTCCGGGACAGTCTCCTACGAGCAGTACTTC.

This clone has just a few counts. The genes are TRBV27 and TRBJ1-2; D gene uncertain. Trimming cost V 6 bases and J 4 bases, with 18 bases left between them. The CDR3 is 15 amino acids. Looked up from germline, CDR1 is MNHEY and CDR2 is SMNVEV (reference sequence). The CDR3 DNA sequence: TGTGCCAGCAGCCAAAGGGAGACCCTTCCCTATGGCTACACCTTC. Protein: CASSQRETLPYGYTF.

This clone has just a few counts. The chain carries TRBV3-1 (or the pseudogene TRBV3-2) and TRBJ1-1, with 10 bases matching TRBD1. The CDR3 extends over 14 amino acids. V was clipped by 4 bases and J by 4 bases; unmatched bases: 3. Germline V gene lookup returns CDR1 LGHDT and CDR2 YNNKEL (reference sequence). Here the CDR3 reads CASSRQGAGTEAFF. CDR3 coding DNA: TGTGCCAGCAGCCGACAGGGGGCGGGCACTGAAGCTTTCTTT.

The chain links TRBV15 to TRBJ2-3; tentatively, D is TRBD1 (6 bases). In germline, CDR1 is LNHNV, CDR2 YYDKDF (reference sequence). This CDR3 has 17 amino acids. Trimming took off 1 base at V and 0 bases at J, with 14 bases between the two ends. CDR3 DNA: TGTGCCACCAGCAGAGGAGGGGGTTGGCGGAGCACAGATACGCAGTATTTT. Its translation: CATSRGGGWRSTDTQYF.

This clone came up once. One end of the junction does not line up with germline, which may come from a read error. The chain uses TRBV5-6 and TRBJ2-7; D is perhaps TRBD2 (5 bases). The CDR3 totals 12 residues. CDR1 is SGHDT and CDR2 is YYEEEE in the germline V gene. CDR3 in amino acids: CASTLRVGEQYF. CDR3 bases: TGTGCCAGCACCTTGCGGGTCGGCGAGCAGTACTTC.

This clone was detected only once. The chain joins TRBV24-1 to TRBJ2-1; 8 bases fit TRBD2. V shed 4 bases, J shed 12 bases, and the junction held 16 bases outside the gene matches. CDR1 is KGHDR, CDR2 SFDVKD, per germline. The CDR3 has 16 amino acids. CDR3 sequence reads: CATSDPRLAPSPGQFF. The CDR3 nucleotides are TGTGCCACCAGTGACCCTAGACTAGCGCCGAGCCCGGGGCAGTTCTTC.

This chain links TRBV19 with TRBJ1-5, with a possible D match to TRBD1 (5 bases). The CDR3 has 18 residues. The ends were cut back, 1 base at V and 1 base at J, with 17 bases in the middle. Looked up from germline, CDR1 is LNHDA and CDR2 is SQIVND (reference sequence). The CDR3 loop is CASSIGGRAAGSNQPQHF. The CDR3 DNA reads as TGTGCCAGTAGTATAGGGGGCAGGGCGGCGGGAAGCAATCAGCCCCAGCATTTT.

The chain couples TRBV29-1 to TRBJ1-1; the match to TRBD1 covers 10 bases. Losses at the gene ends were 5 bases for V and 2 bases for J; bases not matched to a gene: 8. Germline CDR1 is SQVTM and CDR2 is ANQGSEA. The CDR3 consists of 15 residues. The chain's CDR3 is CSVNYRTGGNTEAFF. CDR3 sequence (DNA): TGCAGCGTTAACTACAGGACAGGGGGTAACACTGAAGCTTTCTTT.

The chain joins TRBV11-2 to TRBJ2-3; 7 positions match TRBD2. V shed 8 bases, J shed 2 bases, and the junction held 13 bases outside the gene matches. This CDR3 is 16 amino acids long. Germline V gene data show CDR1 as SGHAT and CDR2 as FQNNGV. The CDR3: CASATGGLQTTDTQYF. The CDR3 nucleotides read TGTGCCAGCGCAACGGGGGGACTCCAAACCACAGATACGCAGTATTTT.

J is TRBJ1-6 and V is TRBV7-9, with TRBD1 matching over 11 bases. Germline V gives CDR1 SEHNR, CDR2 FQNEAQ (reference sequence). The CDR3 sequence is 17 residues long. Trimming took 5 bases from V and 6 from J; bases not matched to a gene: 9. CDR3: CASSDWTGGAGNSPLHF. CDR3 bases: TGTGCCAGCAGCGACTGGACAGGGGGCGCCGGTAATTCACCCCTCCACTTT.